The 20 T cell receptor beta chains reported below all come from one sample, sequenced in a study of post-analysis software for immune sequencing data. Study outcomes and limitations: About five TRBV segments occurring more often in patients than controls included TRBV5-6, TRBV5-1 and TRBV20-1.

Included in the TCR beta cDNA libraries were unique molecular identifiers. Each CDR3 protein gets one entry after TCRdb re-called the PCR reads with MiXCR. In the table there are 380,000 or so distinct CDR3 sequences, 30% to 45% of which are singletons. For these receptors, no antigen is known. The specimen was blood. These receptor sequences come from a girl aged 5-17 years with multiple sclerosis.

The V gene is TRBV2, the J gene TRBJ2-3, with a weak D call TRBD1 (5 bases). Deletions cut 2 bases from V and 2 bases from J, with 11 bases between. From germline, CDR1 is SNHLY and CDR2 FYNNEI. The CDR3 extends over 15 amino acids. The CDR3 DNA reads as TGTGCCAGCAGTGAATGGGCCAGGGCCACAGATACGCAGTATTTT. Its protein product is CASSEWARATDTQYF. Based on the CDR3 plus reference TRBV2 and TRBJ2-3, the full variable domain is EPEVTQTPSHQVTQMGQEVILRCVPISNHLYFYWYRQILGQKVEFLVSFYNNEISEKSEIFDDQFSVERPDGSNFTLKIRSTKLEDSAMYFCASSEWARATDTQYFGPGTRLTVL.

This clonotype turned up a few times. The chain employs TRBV30 and TRBJ2-1; 11 bases are shared with TRBD2. The CDR3 spans 14 residues. Trimming took 2 bases from V and 3 from J; bases not matched to a gene: 0. Germline loops: CDR1 GTSNPN, CDR2 SVGIG (reference sequence). This chain's CDR3 is CAWSTSGSYNEQFF. The CDR3 nucleotides are TGTGCCTGGAGTACTAGCGGGAGCTACAATGAGCAGTTCTTC.

In regard to this clonotype: A junction end diverges from the germline sequence, so it may reflect a read error. This rearrangement joins TRBV5-6 to TRBJ1-6; 7 positions agree with TRBD1. The germline V gene has CDR1 SGHDT and CDR2 YYEEEE. The CDR3 length is 15 residues. The CDR3 is CASSLLEGAWSLLHF. Written as DNA, the CDR3 is TGTGCCAGCAGCCTACTGGAGGGGGCTTGGTCACTCCTCCACTTT.

This clonotype was detected only a few times. The chain has TRBV29-1 and TRBJ2-3, with D tentatively TRBD1 (6 bases). V was shortened by 0 bases and J by 4 bases, with 14 bases between the two germline ends. Germline lookup yields CDR1 SQVTM and CDR2 ANQGSEA. The CDR3 totals 15 residues. Written as DNA, the CDR3 is TGCAGCGTTGAAGATCTTCCTGGACAGCCAGATACGCAGTATTTT. Translation gives CSVEDLPGQPDTQYF.

In its sample, this clonotype was seen many times. The genes are TRBV6-5 and TRBJ2-5; no definite D call. Germline CDR1 reads MNHEY; CDR2 reads SVGAGI. Trimming removed 0 bases from V and 0 bases from J, with 11 bases in between. This CDR3 region has 16 residues. The CDR3, as DNA: TGTGCCAGCAGTTACTCGTTAGTGCCCAACCAAGAGACCCAGTACTTC. Residues: CASSYSLVPNQETQYF.

In its sample, this clonotype was seen many times. This sequence joins TRBV14 and TRBJ1-2; D not certain. The CDR3 contains 13 residues. Germline lookup yields CDR1 SGHDN and CDR2 FVKESK. Trimming took 0 bases from V and 5 from J, leaving 7 bases between them. CDR3 sequence: CASSQEGGYGYTF. The CDR3 DNA sequence: TGTGCCAGCAGCCAAGAAGGAGGGTATGGCTACACCTTC.

V is TRBV7-9 and J is TRBJ2-1; TRBD2 matches 7 bases. Germline lookup yields CDR1 SEHNR and CDR2 FQNEAQ (reference sequence). The CDR3 spans 15 residues. The V and J ends lost 3 bases and 0 bases, in that order; junction bases with no gene match: 2. The CDR3 here is CASSLWGGSYNEQFF. CDR3 sequence (DNA): TGTGCCAGCAGCTTGTGGGGGGGCTCCTACAATGAGCAGTTCTTC.

This rearrangement joins TRBV12-3 or TRBV12-4 to TRBJ2-7, with 7 bases matching TRBD2. CDR3 length: 15 residues. The J segment lost 6 bases and the V segment lost 6 bases, leaving 14 bases of the junction unmatched. The CDR3 loop reads CASRLGGELSGEQYF. DNA of the CDR3: TGTGCCAGCAGACTGGGAGGGGAGCTAAGTGGCGAGCAGTACTTC.

V and J are TRBV6-1 and TRBJ2-7; possible D gene TRBD2, 6 bases. Per the germline V gene, CDR1 is MNHNS and CDR2 is SASEGT. The CDR3 totals 15 residues. Trimming left V 4 bases short and J 1 base short, with 14 bases between. The CDR3 region is CASSGLGRGSYEQYF. The CDR3 region has the DNA TGTGCCAGCAGTGGCCTGGGTCGGGGGTCCTACGAGCAGTACTTC.

This sequence joins TRBV30 and TRBJ1-4; no definite D call. The CDR3 has 12 residues. CDR1 is GTSNPN, CDR2 SVGIG, per germline (reference sequence). V was shortened by 3 bases and J by 9 bases, with 11 bases between the two germline ends. For the CDR3, the DNA is TGTGCCTGGAGCGAGCCGCGGAAAAAACTGTTTTTT. It codes for CAWSEPRKKLFF.

The chain employs TRBV7-9 and TRBJ1-5; 7 bases fit TRBD1. After removal of 5 bases from V and 6 bases from J, the junction contained 10 bases not matched to a gene. This CDR3 has 15 amino acids. Germline V gene lookup returns CDR1 SEHNR and CDR2 FQNEAQ (reference sequence). CDR3 sequence (DNA): TGTGCCAGCAGCGTCACTACAGGGGTGTTTCAGCCCCAGCATTTT. Residues: CASSVTTGVFQPQHF.

The chain is built from TRBV3-1 and TRBJ1-5; 8 bases align to TRBD1. Losses at the gene ends were 8 bases for V and 0 bases for J; bases not matched to a gene: 3. The CDR3 contains 14 residues. Germline V CDR1 and CDR2: LGHDT, YNNKEL (reference sequence). The CDR3 reads CASGTGDSNQPQHF. The CDR3, as DNA: TGTGCCAGCGGGACAGGAGATAGCAATCAGCCCCAGCATTTT.

This clonotype was found a few times. The DNA of the CDR3 is TGTGCCAGCAGCTCGACAGGCCAAAGTCGAACAGATACGCAGTATTTT. Its translation: CASSSTGQSRTDTQYF. The chain uses TRBV5-6 and TRBJ2-3; tentative D call: TRBD1 (6 bases). Trimming removed 3 bases from V and 3 bases from J, with 17 bases in between. In germline, CDR1 is SGHDT, CDR2 YYEEEE. CDR3 length: 16 residues.

The rearrangement uses TRBV10-2 and TRBJ1-2; 8 bases map to TRBD1. The ends lost 7 bases at V and 10 bases at J; junction bases unmatched: 5. Per the germline V gene, CDR1 is WSHSY and CDR2 is SAAADI. The CDR3 runs to 11 residues. CDR3 bases: TGCGCCAGCACGGACAGGGCGACCTACACCTTC. Its translation: CASTDRATYTF.

The J gene is TRBJ1-1, the V gene TRBV7-2; perhaps TRBD1 as D (6 bases). The V and J ends lost 7 bases and 0 bases respectively, with 18 bases between them. CDR3 length equals 16 residues. CDR1 is SGHTA and CDR2 is FQGNSA in the germline V gene. This CDR3 reads CASNRGGDNMNTEAFF. CDR3 DNA: TGTGCCAGCAACCGGGGAGGGGACAACATGAACACTGAAGCTTTCTTT.

This rearrangement joins TRBV3-1 to TRBJ2-2; TRBD1 aligns across 8 bases. Germline CDR1 LGHDT, CDR2 YNNKEL (reference sequence). CDR3 size: 15 residues. V dropped 3 bases and J dropped 5; count of bases not matched to a gene: 5. CDR3 DNA: TGTGCCAGCAGCCAGCAGGGGGCAGAAACCGGGGAGCTGTTTTTT. It codes for CASSQQGAETGELFF.

V and J are TRBV7-2 and TRBJ2-5; D is possibly TRBD1 or TRBD2 (6 bases each). CDR3 length: 17 amino acids. Deletions cut 1 base from V and 1 base from J, with 16 bases between. Germline V gives CDR1 SGHTA, CDR2 FQGNSA. Written as DNA, the CDR3 is TGTGCCAGCAGCTTAGGCTTGATCGGGGGCCGCCAAGAGACCCAGTACTTC. It encodes CASSLGLIGGRQETQYF.

This rearrangement joins TRBV12-3 or TRBV12-4 to TRBJ2-1; 8 bases agree with TRBD1. The CDR3 contains 17 residues. Trimming removed 6 bases from V and 5 bases from J; junction bases left unmatched: 15. DNA for the CDR3: TGTGCCAGCAGCTTATCACTACCGGGACAGGCGAACAATGAGCAGTTCTTC. It encodes CASSLSLPGQANNEQFF.

This chain uses TRBV20-1 with TRBJ1-1; perhaps TRBD1 as D (5 bases). This CDR3 contains 13 residues. Germline V CDR1 and CDR2: DFQATT, SNEGSKA (reference sequence). CDR3 protein: CRGGYTGNTEAFF. CDR3 nucleotide sequence: TGCAGAGGCGGGTATACAGGGAACACTGAAGCTTTCTTT.

In this sample, this clonotype turned up a few times. The chain is built from TRBV6-1 and TRBJ2-7; D perhaps matches TRBD1 (5 bases). With 2 bases removed from V and 3 bases from J, the gap between germline ends came to 11 bases. Germline CDR1 MNHNS, CDR2 SASEGT. The CDR3 runs to 14 residues. In DNA form, the CDR3 reads TGTGCCAGCAGTGAACCGACAGTTAACTACGAGCAGTACTTC. It is translated as CASSEPTVNYEQYF.